The 11 T cell receptor beta chains given below trace back to one sample, sequenced in a study of CD8+CD57+ T cells in acquired aplastic anemia. Genomic DNA, serving as template, underwent TCR beta VDJ and CDR3 profiling. TCRdb itself ran the reads through MiXCR, one entry per CDR3 protein. Of 200,000 or so distinct CDR3 sequences listed, over 60% were seen once; the top ten hold 46%. Source material: sorted CD4+, CD8+, or CD8+CD57+ T cells (not recorded which) from PBMCs. Receptors originate from a human donor with severe aplastic anemia or a healthy control (not recorded which).

The V and J genes are TRBV19 and TRBJ2-7; D uncertain. The CDR3 runs to 14 residues. V gave up 3 bases and J gave up 3 bases, with 12 bases separating them. Germline V gives CDR1 LNHDA, CDR2 SQIVND (reference sequence). The CDR3 sequence: CASSMVPAYYEQYF. CDR3 sequence (DNA): TGTGCCAGTAGTATGGTCCCGGCTTACTACGAGCAGTACTTC.

The chain has TRBV19 and TRBJ2-7, with 11 bases aligning to TRBD2. In germline, CDR1 is LNHDA, CDR2 SQIVND (reference sequence). Trimming cost V 7 bases and J 5 bases; bases outside gene matches: 10. The length of the CDR3 is 15 residues. The CDR3 nucleotides read TGTGCCAGTAAGAGTAGCGGGAGGGCCTTCGACGAGCAGTACTTC. It yields the protein CASKSSGRAFDEQYF.

This clonotype was recorded many times. The V call is TRBV30, the J call TRBJ2-3; D remains ambiguous. Germline V lookup: CDR1 GTSNPN, CDR2 SVGIG (reference sequence). This CDR3 comprises 12 residues. The V end was cut by 0 bases, the J end by 4 bases, with 5 bases between. CDR3 residues: CAWSVSADTQYF. The CDR3 DNA follows: TGTGCCTGGAGTGTAAGTGCAGATACGCAGTATTTT.

The rearrangement links TRBV14 to TRBJ1-5, with D maybe TRBD1 (5 bases). Deletions cut 4 bases from V and 0 bases from J, with 16 bases between. Germline V gene sequence: CDR1 SGHDN, CDR2 FVKESK. CDR3 length: 17 amino acids. CDR3 protein: CASSLSGGVYSNQPQHF. The CDR3 DNA sequence: TGTGCCAGCAGCCTTAGCGGGGGAGTTTATAGCAATCAGCCCCAGCATTTT.

About this clonotype: One junction end disagrees with the germline gene, perhaps due to a read error. The chain joins TRBV10-3 to TRBJ2-1; TRBD2 matches at 9 bases. The CDR3 totals 18 residues. Looked up from germline, CDR1 is ENHRY and CDR2 is SYGVKD. The CDR3 reads CAISESRSGTSPVPEQFF. The CDR3 nucleotides are TGTGCCATCAGTGAGTCAAGATCCGGGACTAGCCCCGTTCCTGAGCAGTTCTTT.

The chain is built from TRBV7-8 and TRBJ1-1; D gene ambiguous. The CDR3 sequence is 14 residues long. With 5 bases removed from V and 4 bases from J, the gap between germline ends came to 14 bases. CDR1 SGHVS and CDR2 FQNEAQ come from the germline V gene. CDR3: CASSTRIGVTEAFF. In nucleotides, the CDR3 is TGTGCCAGCAGCACTCGAATTGGGGTCACTGAAGCTTTCTTT.

This clonotype was seen a few times. J is TRBJ2-5 and V is TRBV7-2; TRBD1 matches at 7 bases. The germline V gene has CDR1 SGHTA and CDR2 FQGNSA. With V trimmed by 5 bases and J by 3 bases, 15 bases remained unmatched. The CDR3 is 17 residues long. DNA for the CDR3: TGTGCCAGCAGCCCAACCCAGGACAGGCAGAGGAAAGAGACCCAGTACTTC. Translation gives CASSPTQDRQRKETQYF.

The chain employs TRBV7-2 and TRBJ2-5; 9 nucleotides align to TRBD1. The CDR3 length is 19 residues. Germline V gives CDR1 SGHTA, CDR2 FQGNSA. The V gene end was trimmed by 4 bases and the J gene end by 0 bases; junction bases not matched to a gene: 15. The CDR3, as DNA: TGTGCCAGCAGCTGGGACAGGGTTCCCTTGTGTCCTGACCAAGAGACCCAGTACTTC. The encoded protein is CASSWDRVPLCPDQETQYF.

This chain uses TRBV7-3 with TRBJ2-2; no clear D gene. The ends were cut back, 5 bases at V and 5 bases at J, with 15 bases in the middle. Germline V gene sequence: CDR1 SGHTA, CDR2 FQGTGA. The CDR3 spans 15 residues. Written as DNA, the CDR3 is TGTGCCAGCAGCCGACCCTTAGGTGGGACCGGGGAGCTGTTTTTT. It specifies CASSRPLGGTGELFF.

This clonotype is a singleton in its sample. J is TRBJ1-5 and V is TRBV7-9; D may be TRBD1 (6 bases). The CDR3 contains 16 residues. Germline lookup yields CDR1 SEHNR and CDR2 FQNEAQ (reference sequence). With 1 base removed from V and 3 bases from J, the gap between germline ends came to 13 bases. The CDR3 here is CASSLGAGEANQPQHF. The CDR3 DNA reads TGTGCCAGCAGCTTAGGGGCAGGGGAGGCCAATCAGCCCCAGCATTTT. The variable domain in full, with the rest retrieved from reference TRBV7-9 and TRBJ1-5, is DTGVSQNPRHKITKRGQNVTFRCDPISEHNRLYWYRQTLGQGPEFLTYFQNEAQLEKSRLLSDRFSAERPKGSFSTLEIQRTEQGDSAMYLCASSLGAGEANQPQHFGDGTRLSIL.

This clonotype came up many times. The chain combines TRBV5-1 with TRBJ1-1; 10 bases line up with TRBD1. With 2 bases clipped from V and 0 bases from J, the junction kept 4 bases outside the gene matches. The CDR3 runs to 16 residues. Germline CDR1 and CDR2: SGHRS and YFSETQ. CDR3 sequence (DNA): TGCGCCAGCAGCTTAGGACAGGGGGGGATGAACACTGAAGCTTTCTTT. Translating gives CASSLGQGGMNTEAFF.